The rows below give T cell receptor beta chains drawn from one sample of a study of shared clonotypes between healthy human individuals. TCRdb's copy holds only in-frame clones and misses some; the assay was immunoSEQ multiplex PCR. Of 2 million to 2.5 million clones listed, under 95% are singletons. Sequences were obtained from naive CD8+ T cells from PBMCs. The source is a man younger than 30 in good health. Some clones in this sample may be carry-over from other donors' samples. Both conserved end residues are part of each CDR3. A D gene is named only where the DNA matches it firmly. Where a row states a size, it is once, few, many or the class of an expanded clone; other rows omit it.

v_call	j_call	clone_size	cdr3_length	d_call	cdr3_aa
TRBV28	TRBJ1-4	.	17	.	CASSLSLSRGEDEKLFF
TRBV19	TRBJ1-1	.	15	TRBD1	CASSILTGGNTEAFF
TRBV6-6	TRBJ2-7	.	15	.	CASTPTPGEMDEQYF
TRBV10-3	TRBJ2-1	.	16	TRBD2	CAISESREGMWNEQFF
TRBV28	TRBJ2-7	once	15	TRBD2	CASSSLAGVAYEQYF
TRBV9	TRBJ2-1	.	14	.	CASSPTGAADEQFF
TRBV5-1	TRBJ2-4	.	17	.	CASSLDGGARSKNIQYF
TRBV2	TRBJ1-2	.	13	TRBD1	CASMRQGADGYTF
TRBV6-1	TRBJ2-7	.	13	.	CASSDRSTYEQYF
TRBV7-8	TRBJ1-2	.	16	TRBD1	CASSEWDRRQLGGYTF
TRBV4-2	TRBJ2-1	.	20	TRBD2	CASSQDLAGGIKTGYNEQFF
TRBV10-3	TRBJ2-7	.	16	TRBD2	CAISDPPALADYEQYF
TRBV27	TRBJ2-7	.	14	.	CASSPNQGLVEQYF
TRBV9	TRBJ2-5	.	17	TRBD1	CASSAGPGTGKQETQYF
TRBV9	TRBJ2-4	few	14	.	CASSPGTPKNIQYF
TRBV11-2	TRBJ2-1	.	13	.	CASSPRGPNEQFF
TRBV4-1	TRBJ2-7	.	16	TRBD2	CASSQDRVAGGYEQYF
TRBV6-6	TRBJ2-3	.	16	TRBD1	CASSSASGTGGDTQYF
TRBV4-3	TRBJ1-2	once	20	.	CASSQDLPGAYQLANYGYTF
TRBV9	TRBJ2-7	once	13	TRBD1	CASATGQGNEQYF
TRBV7-2	TRBJ2-7	once	15	TRBD2	CASSAGLAGFYEQYF
TRBV13	TRBJ2-3	.	11	.	CASSPRDTQYF
TRBV19	TRBJ1-2	.	17	.	CASSMSFRAGSNYGYTF
TRBV30	TRBJ1-5	.	15	.	CAWSVGRGSNQPQHF
TRBV7-9	TRBJ1-1	.	17	.	CASSLVIVGGRNTEAFF
TRBV19	TRBJ1-4	.	14	TRBD1	CASNGRRGEEKLFF
TRBV25-1	TRBJ1-1	few	11	.	CASSENTEAFF
TRBV6-5	TRBJ2-7	.	15	.	CASSYSIASSYEQYF
TRBV28	TRBJ1-2	.	17	.	CASSPLRGPPGERGYTF
TRBV5-4	TRBJ2-1	.	15	TRBD2	CASSLASGRAYEQFF
TRBV27	TRBJ2-7	.	13	.	CASSWGDSYEQYF
TRBV5-1	TRBJ1-2	once	13	.	CASSFETAYGYTF
TRBV7-3	TRBJ1-1	.	15	.	CASSLCEYLNTEAFF
TRBV10-3	TRBJ1-1	few	13	.	CAISDRAGTEAFF
TRBV25-1	TRBJ1-1	.	13	.	CASSVGWNTEAFF
TRBV10-2	TRBJ2-3	.	15	TRBD1	CASWDRTGSTDTQYF
TRBV5-4	TRBJ2-5	.	15	TRBD2	CASRSGLAGQETQYF
TRBV27	TRBJ2-1	.	17	TRBD2	CASSPSAGEGYYNEQFF
TRBV30	TRBJ2-2	.	12	.	CAWSLGTGELFF
TRBV30	TRBJ2-5	.	15	TRBD2	CAWGDRTSGLETQYF
TRBV4-2	TRBJ1-3	.	17	.	CASSQGNNGTAGNTIYF
TRBV28	TRBJ2-1	few	13	.	CASSPDWSNEQFF
TRBV10-3	TRBJ2-5	.	13	.	CATADYSAETQYF
TRBV6-5	TRBJ1-1	.	15	TRBD1	CASSYGQGMNTEAFF